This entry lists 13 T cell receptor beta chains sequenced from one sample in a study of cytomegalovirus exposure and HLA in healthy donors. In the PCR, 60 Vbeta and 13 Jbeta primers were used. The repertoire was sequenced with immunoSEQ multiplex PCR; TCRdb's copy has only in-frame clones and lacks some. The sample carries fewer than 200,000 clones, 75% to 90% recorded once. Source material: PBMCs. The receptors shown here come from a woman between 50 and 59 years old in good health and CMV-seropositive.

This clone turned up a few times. The CDR3: CASSPGGFYEQYF. DNA for the CDR3: TGTGCCAGCTCACCCGGGGGGTTCTACGAGCAGTACTTC. The chain couples TRBV5-4 to TRBJ2-7; TRBD2 agrees at 7 bases. Unmatched junction bases numbered 7, after V lost 7 bases and J lost 3 bases. Germline values: CDR1 SGHNT, CDR2 YYREEE (reference sequence). The CDR3 runs to 13 residues.

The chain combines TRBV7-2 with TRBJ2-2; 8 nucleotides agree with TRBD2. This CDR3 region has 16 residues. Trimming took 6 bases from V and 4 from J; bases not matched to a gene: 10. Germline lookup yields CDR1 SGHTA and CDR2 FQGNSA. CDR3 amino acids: CASSWAGGTPTGELFF. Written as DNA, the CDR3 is TGTGCCAGCAGTTGGGCGGGGGGAACCCCCACCGGGGAGCTGTTTTTT.

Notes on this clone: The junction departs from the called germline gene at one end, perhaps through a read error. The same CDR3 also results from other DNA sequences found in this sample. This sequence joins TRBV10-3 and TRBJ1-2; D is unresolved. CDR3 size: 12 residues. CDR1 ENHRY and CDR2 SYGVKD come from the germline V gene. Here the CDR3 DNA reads TGTGCTATCAGTGAAGTGGAGAGTGGCTACACCTTC. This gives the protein CAISEVESGYTF.

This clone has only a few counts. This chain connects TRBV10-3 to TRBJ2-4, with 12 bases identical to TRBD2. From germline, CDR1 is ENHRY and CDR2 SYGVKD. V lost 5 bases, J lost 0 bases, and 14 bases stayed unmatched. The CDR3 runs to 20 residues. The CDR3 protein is CAISNTTSGSEWVAKNIQYF. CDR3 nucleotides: TGTGCCATCAGTAATACGACTAGCGGGAGTGAGTGGGTAGCCAAAAACATTCAGTACTTC.

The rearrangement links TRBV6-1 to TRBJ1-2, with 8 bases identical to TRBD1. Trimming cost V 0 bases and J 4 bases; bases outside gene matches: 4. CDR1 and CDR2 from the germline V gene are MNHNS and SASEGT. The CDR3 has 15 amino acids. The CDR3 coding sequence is TGTGCCAGCAGTGAAGCGTGGACAGGGTTCTATGGCTACACCTTC. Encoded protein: CASSEAWTGFYGYTF.

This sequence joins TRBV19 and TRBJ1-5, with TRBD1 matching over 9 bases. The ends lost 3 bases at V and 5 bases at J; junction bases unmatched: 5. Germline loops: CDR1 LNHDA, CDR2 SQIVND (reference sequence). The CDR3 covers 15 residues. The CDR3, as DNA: TGTGCCAGTAGTATCCTGACAGGGGGACATCAGCCCCAGCATTTT. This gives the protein CASSILTGGHQPQHF.

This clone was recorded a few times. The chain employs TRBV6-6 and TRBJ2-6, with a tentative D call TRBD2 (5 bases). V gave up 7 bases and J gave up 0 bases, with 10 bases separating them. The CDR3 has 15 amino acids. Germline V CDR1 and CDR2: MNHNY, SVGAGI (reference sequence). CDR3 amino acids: CASTTGFSGANVLTF. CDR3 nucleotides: TGTGCCAGCACTACGGGGTTCTCTGGGGCCAACGTCCTGACTTTC.

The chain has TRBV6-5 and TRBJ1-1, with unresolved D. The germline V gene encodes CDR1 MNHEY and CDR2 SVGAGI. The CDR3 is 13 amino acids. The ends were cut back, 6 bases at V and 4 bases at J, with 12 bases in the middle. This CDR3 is CASRRGVGTEAFF. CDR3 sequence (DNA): TGTGCCAGCAGACGCGGGGTCGGCACTGAAGCTTTCTTT.

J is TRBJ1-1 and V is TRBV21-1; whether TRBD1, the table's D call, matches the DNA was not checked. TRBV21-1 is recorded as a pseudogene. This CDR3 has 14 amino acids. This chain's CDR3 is CASSRTGRGTEAFF. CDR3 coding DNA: TGTGCCAGCAGCAGGACAGGAAGGGGGACTGAAGCTTTCTTT.

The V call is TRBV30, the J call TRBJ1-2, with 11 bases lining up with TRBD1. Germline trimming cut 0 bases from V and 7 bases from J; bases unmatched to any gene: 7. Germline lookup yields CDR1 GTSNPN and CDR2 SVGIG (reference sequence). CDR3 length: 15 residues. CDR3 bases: TGTGCCTGGAGTGTACCGGGACAGGGGGATGCTGGCTACACCTTC. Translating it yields CAWSVPGQGDAGYTF.

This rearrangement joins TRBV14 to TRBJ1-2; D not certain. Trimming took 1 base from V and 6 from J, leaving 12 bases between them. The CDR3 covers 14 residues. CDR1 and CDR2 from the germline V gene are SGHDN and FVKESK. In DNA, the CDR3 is TGTGCCAGCAGCCAAGTGAACGCTGCTAATGGCTACACCTTC. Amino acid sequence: CASSQVNAANGYTF.

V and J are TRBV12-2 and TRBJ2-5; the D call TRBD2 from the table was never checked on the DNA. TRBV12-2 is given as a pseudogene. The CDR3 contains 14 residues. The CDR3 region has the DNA TGTGCAAGTCGCTTAGATACGGAGGGGTGGGCCCAGTACTTC. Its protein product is CASRLDTEGWAQYF.

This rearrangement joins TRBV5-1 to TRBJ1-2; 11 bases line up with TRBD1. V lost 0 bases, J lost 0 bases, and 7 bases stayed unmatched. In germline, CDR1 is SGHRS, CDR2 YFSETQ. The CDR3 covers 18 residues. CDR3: CASSLGTGGAVANYGYTF. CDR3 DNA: TGCGCCAGCAGCTTGGGGACAGGGGGCGCGGTAGCTAACTATGGCTACACCTTC.